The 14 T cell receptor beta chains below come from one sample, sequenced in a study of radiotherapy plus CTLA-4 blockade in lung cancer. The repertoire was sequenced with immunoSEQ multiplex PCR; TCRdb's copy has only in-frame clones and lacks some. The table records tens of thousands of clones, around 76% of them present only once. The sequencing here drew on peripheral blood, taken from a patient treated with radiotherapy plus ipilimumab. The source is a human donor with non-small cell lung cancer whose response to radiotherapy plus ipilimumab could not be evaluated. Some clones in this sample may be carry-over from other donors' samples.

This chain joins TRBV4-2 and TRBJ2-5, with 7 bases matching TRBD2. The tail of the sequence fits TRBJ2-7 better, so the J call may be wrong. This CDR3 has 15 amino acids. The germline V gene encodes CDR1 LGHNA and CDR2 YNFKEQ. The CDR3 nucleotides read TGTGCCAGCAGCCAAGGGCTAGCGGCCCGCTACGAGCAGTACTTC. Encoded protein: CASSQGLAARYEQYF.

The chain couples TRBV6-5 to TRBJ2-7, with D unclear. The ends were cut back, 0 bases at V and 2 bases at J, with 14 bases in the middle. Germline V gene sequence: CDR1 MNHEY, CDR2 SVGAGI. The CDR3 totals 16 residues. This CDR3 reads CASSYSWASLAYEQYF. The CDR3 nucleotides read TGTGCCAGCAGTTACTCTTGGGCTTCTCTGGCCTACGAGCAGTACTTC.

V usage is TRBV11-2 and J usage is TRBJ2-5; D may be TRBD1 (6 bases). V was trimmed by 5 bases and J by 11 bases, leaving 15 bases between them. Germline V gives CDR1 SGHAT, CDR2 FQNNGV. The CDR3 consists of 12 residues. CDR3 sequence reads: CASSLPTGTQYF. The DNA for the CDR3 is TGTGCCAGCAGCCTACCTACAGGGACGCAGTACTTC. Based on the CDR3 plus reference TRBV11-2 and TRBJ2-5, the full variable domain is EAGVAQSPRYKIIEKRQSVAFWCNPISGHATLYWYQQILGQGPKLLIQFQNNGVVDDSQLPKDRFSAERLKGVDSTLKIQPAKLEDSAVYLCASSLPTGTQYFGPGTRLLVL.

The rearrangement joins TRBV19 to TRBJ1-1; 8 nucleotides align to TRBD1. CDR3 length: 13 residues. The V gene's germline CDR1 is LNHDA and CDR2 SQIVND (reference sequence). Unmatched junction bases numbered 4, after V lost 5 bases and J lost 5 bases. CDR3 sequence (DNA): TGTGCCAGTAGTCCACAGGGGGGGACTGAAGCTTTCTTT. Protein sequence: CASSPQGGTEAFF.

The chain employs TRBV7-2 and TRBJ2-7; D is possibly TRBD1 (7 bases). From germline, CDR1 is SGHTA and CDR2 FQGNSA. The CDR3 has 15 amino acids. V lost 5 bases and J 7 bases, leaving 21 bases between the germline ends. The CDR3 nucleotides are TGTGCCAGCAGCCGGGACAGCCACGACGGGGGTGAGCAGTACTTC. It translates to CASSRDSHDGGEQYF.

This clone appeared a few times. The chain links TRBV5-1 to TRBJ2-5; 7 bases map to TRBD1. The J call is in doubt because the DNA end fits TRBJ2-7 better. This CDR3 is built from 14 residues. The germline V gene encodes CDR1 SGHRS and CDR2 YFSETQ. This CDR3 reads CASSLGQGRYEQYF. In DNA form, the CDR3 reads TGCGCCAGCAGCTTGGGACAGGGAAGGTACGAGCAGTACTTC.

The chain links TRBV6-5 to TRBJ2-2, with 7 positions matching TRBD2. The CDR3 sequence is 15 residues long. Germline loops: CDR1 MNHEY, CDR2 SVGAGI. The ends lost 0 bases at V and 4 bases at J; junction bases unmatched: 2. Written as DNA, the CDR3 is TGTGCCAGCAGTTACTCGGGCGGGGGCACCGGGGAGCTGTTTTTT. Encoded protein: CASSYSGGGTGELFF.

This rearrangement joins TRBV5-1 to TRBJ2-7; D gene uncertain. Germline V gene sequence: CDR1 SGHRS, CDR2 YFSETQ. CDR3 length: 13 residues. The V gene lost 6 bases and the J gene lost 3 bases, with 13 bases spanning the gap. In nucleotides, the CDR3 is TGCGCCAGCACCAAGTTAAACAGCTACGAGCAGTACTTC. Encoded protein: CASTKLNSYEQYF. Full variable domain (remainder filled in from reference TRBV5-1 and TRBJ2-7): KAGVTQTPRYLIKTRGQQVTLSCSPISGHRSVSWYQQTPGQGLQFLFEYFSETQRNKGNFPGRFSGRQFSNSRSEMNVSTLELGDSALYLCASTKLNSYEQYFGPGTRLTVT.

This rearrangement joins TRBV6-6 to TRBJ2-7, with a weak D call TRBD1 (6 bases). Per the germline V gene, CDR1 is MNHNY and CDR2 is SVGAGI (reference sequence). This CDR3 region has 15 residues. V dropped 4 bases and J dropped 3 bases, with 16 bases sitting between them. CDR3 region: CASSSTTGIGYEQYF. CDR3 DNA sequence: TGTGCCAGCAGTTCTACGACAGGAATAGGCTACGAGCAGTACTTC.

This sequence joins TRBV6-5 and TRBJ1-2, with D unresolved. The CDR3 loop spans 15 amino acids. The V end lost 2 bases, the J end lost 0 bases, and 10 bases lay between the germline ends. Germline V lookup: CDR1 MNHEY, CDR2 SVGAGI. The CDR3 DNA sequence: TGTGCCAGCAGTTACCGAGGTCAAGCTAACTATGGCTACACCTTC. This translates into CASSYRGQANYGYTF.

CDR3 DNA: TGTGCCAGCAGTTCGCCGGGACATTGGTACCAAGAGACCCAGTACTTC. This codes for CASSSPGHWYQETQYF. This rearrangement joins TRBV28 to TRBJ2-5, with D perhaps TRBD1 (6 bases). This CDR3 contains 16 residues. Deletions cut 4 bases from V and 0 bases from J, with 15 bases between. The germline V gene encodes CDR1 MDHEN and CDR2 SYDVKM. Looking up the rest from reference TRBV28 and TRBJ2-5 gives the full variable domain: DVKVTQSSRYLVKRTGEKVFLECVQDMDHENMFWYRQDPGLGLRLIYFSYDVKMKEKGDIPEGYSVSREKKERFSLILESASTNQTSMYLCASSSPGHWYQETQYFGPGTRLLVL.

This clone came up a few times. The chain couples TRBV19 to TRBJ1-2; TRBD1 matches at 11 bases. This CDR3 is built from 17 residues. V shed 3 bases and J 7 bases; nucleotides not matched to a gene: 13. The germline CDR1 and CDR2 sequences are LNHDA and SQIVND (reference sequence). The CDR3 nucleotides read TGTGCCAGTAGTATTCGCCAGTGGGGACAGGGGGGTATTGGCTACACCTTC. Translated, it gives CASSIRQWGQGGIGYTF.

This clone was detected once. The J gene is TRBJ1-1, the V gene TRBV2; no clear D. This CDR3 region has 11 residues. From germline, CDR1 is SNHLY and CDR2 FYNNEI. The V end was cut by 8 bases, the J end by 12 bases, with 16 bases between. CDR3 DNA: TGTGCCAGCTCAGCGGCGTCGACGACTTTCTTT. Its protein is CASSAASTTFF.

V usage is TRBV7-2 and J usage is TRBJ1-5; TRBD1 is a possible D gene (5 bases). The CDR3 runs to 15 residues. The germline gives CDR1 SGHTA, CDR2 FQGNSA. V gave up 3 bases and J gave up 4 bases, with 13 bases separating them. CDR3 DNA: TGTGCCAGCAGCTTCCACAGGAAATCGAATCAGCCCCAGCATTTT. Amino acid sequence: CASSFHRKSNQPQHF.